This T cell receptor beta chain was observed in a study of T cells after yellow fever vaccination. Study context: Preparing low-cell-number fractions relied on SMART-Seq v4 Ultra Low Input.

The CDR3 spans 19 residues. The germline CDR1 and CDR2 sequences are DFQATT and SNEGSKA (reference sequence). Trimming pared 5 bases from V and 2 bases from J, leaving 30 bases between. Study-level points and caveats: Booster sampling recovered most clones from primary vaccination (approximately 96% CD4, approximately 88% CD8). The appearance of a small share of clonotypes in both CD4 and CD8 compartments was observed.

Notes on this clonotype: Its antigen is as yet unknown.

Template-switching 5'RACE yielded the TCR cDNA; a universal primer site and UMIs were added in the process. TCRdb analysed the 5' RACE reads with MiXCR anew, one entry per CDR3 protein. The sample consists of around 310,000 distinct CDR3 sequences, 4% of them appearing once. The sequenced sample was PBMCs, obtained 5 days after the yellow fever booster vaccination. The genes are TRBV20-1 and TRBJ2-5; D perhaps matches TRBD2 (7 bases). The origin of this receptor is a man younger than 35 who received the YFV17D yellow fever vaccine. The CDR3 DNA sequence: TGCAGTGCTGCCAGGCAGGGGTATTCCGGGGGGAGAATACAAGAGACCCAGTACTTC. Its protein is CSAARQGYSGGRIQETQYF.